These 28 T cell receptor beta chains share one sample of origin, sequenced in a study of beta chain features in type 1 diabetes (dated by TCRdb to the late 2010s). The method was the immunoSEQ multiplex PCR assay. The entire isolated RNA was reverse transcribed using the High Capacity cDNA Reverse Transcription Kit, and thus expressed TCRB transcripts were sequenced. The source is immuneACCESS, and TCRdb retained only in-frame sequences with V and J called. Part of the clones is not carried over; for the studies checked, unresolved V genes explain less than half of this, and the remainder is unexplained. This sample is represented by under 300,000 clones; 24% of them were singletons. The ten largest clones take up 0.012% of the sample. What the study reported, not specific to this receptor: In all four CD4+ subsets, TCRB CDR3 length was moderately but significantly shorter in type 1 diabetes patients.

These receptors have no known antigen. The source material was naive CD4+ T cells from blood. The cell subset or site label here, explained by the study, means: true naive CD4+ T cells. These receptors were taken from a woman aged 25 to 45 with type 1 diabetes.

The rearrangement links TRBV7-3 to TRBJ2-1; 8 bases are a match to TRBD2. The CDR3 consists of 17 residues. In germline, CDR1 is SGHTA, CDR2 FQGTGA. After removal of 2 bases from V and 9 bases from J, the junction contained 15 bases not matched to a gene. Here the CDR3 reads CASSLFGRAGGPLEQFF. The DNA for the CDR3 is TGTGCCAGCAGCTTATTTGGTCGGGCGGGAGGCCCTCTTGAGCAGTTCTTC. Full variable domain (remainder filled in from reference TRBV7-3 and TRBJ2-1): GAGVSQTPSNKVTEKGKYVELRCDPISGHTALYWYRQSLGQGPEFLIYFQGTGAADDSGLPNDRFFAVRPEGSVSTLKIQRTERGDSAVYLCASSLFGRAGGPLEQFFGPGTRLTVL.

The rearrangement links TRBV5-1 to TRBJ2-3; TRBD2 might be the D (6 bases). V gave up 2 bases and J gave up 0 bases, with 10 bases separating them. CDR3 length: 15 residues. Germline CDR1 SGHRS, CDR2 YFSETQ. Here the CDR3 reads CASSFGGTSTDTQYF. CDR3 DNA: TGCGCCAGCAGCTTTGGTGGGACTAGCACAGATACGCAGTATTTT.

This clone was observed a handful of times. The chain has TRBV28 and TRBJ2-2; perhaps TRBD2 as D (5 bases). V lost 4 bases to trimming and J lost 5 bases, with 11 bases between them. CDR1 and CDR2 (germline): MDHEN, SYDVKM. This CDR3 is built from 14 residues. The CDR3 sequence: CASSWLAGTGELFF. The CDR3 bases are TGTGCCAGCAGTTGGCTAGCCGGAACCGGGGAGCTGTTTTTT.

A note on this clone: Compared with germline, one end of the junction differs, possibly owing to a read error. The V call is TRBV4-1, the J call TRBJ2-5; TRBD2 agrees at 7 bases. There are 16 residues in the CDR3. CDR1 MGHRA and CDR2 YSYEKL come from the germline V gene. CDR3 amino acids: CASSQDRRGREETQYF. In nucleotides, the CDR3 is TGTGCCAGCAGCCAAGATCGACGGGGGAGGGAAGAGACCCAGTACTTC.

The chain joins TRBV19 to TRBJ1-2, with D possibly TRBD1 on 6 matching bases. The V end lost 9 bases, the J end lost 4 bases, and 15 bases lay between the germline ends. The CDR3 length is 13 residues. The germline V gene has CDR1 LNHDA and CDR2 SQIVND (reference sequence). As DNA, the CDR3 is TGTGCCAGCTACCGACAGGACTCCTATGGCTACACCTTC. Translated, it gives CASYRQDSYGYTF.

The V call is TRBV13, the J call TRBJ1-2; D may be TRBD1 (5 bases). Per the germline V gene, CDR1 is PRHDT and CDR2 is FYEKMQ (reference sequence). This CDR3 is 13 amino acids long. V shed 2 bases and J shed 6 bases, with 10 bases lying between them. CDR3: CASSLQGGNGYTF. The DNA of the CDR3 is TGTGCCAGCAGCTTACAGGGAGGGAATGGCTACACCTTC.

The chain employs TRBV29-1 and TRBJ2-6; D remains ambiguous. There are 14 residues in the CDR3. Trimming cost V 6 bases and J 0 bases, with 9 bases left between them. Germline CDR1 SQVTM, CDR2 ANQGSEA. The CDR3 spells CSVDHSSGANVLTF. Here the CDR3 DNA reads TGCAGCGTCGATCATAGCTCTGGGGCCAACGTCCTGACTTTC. Combining the CDR3 with reference TRBV29-1 and TRBJ2-6 gives the whole variable domain SAVISQKPSRDICQRGTSLTIQCQVDSQVTMMFWYRQQPGQSLTLIATANQGSEATYESGFVIDKFPISRPNLTFSTLTVSNMSPEDSSIYLCSVDHSSGANVLTFGAGSRLTVL.

The rearrangement uses TRBV9 and TRBJ2-3; D is unresolved. Between the trimmed V and J ends, which lost 4 bases and 6 bases, there was a span of 9 bases. CDR3 size: 12 residues. In germline, CDR1 is SGDLS, CDR2 YYNGEE. The CDR3 nucleotides read TGTGCCAGCAGCACCGATCGGGATACGCAGTATTTT. Translation gives CASSTDRDTQYF.

About this clone: Compared with germline, one end of the junction differs, possibly owing to a read error. The V and J genes are TRBV6-1 and TRBJ1-1; 7 nucleotides align to TRBD1. There are 13 residues in the CDR3. CDR1 MNHNS and CDR2 SASEGT come from the germline V gene. CDR3 residues: CASRVRDYTSGGF. The CDR3 nucleotides read TGTGCCAGCAGGGTTAGGGATTACACCTCAGGGGGCTTT.

This clone was counted once. The V call is TRBV5-1, the J call TRBJ2-4, with D maybe TRBD2 (6 bases). The CDR3 totals 15 residues. The V end lost 3 bases, the J end lost 3 bases, and 13 bases lay between the germline ends. Germline V CDR1 and CDR2: SGHRS, YFSETQ. This CDR3 reads CASSSGGTYKNIQYF. CDR3 bases: TGCGCCAGCAGCTCGGGCGGGACTTACAAAAACATTCAGTACTTC.

The J gene is TRBJ2-1, the V gene TRBV7-3; 9 bases align to TRBD1. Germline V gives CDR1 SGHTA, CDR2 FQGTGA. The V gene end was trimmed by 8 bases and the J gene end by 0 bases; junction bases not matched to a gene: 8. This CDR3 comprises 16 residues. CDR3 sequence: CASGLQQGASYNEQFF. The CDR3 region has the DNA TGTGCCAGCGGCCTCCAACAGGGGGCCTCCTACAATGAGCAGTTCTTC.

This clone was counted between two and nine times. V gene TRBV18 combines with J gene TRBJ2-6, with D possibly TRBD1 on 6 matching bases. The V and J ends lost 3 bases and 1 base respectively, with 7 bases between them. CDR1 and CDR2 (germline): KGHSH, LQKENI. The CDR3 sequence is 15 residues long. The CDR3 coding sequence is TGTGCCAGCTCACCCAGGGGATCTGGGGCCAACGTCCTGACTTTC. It translates to CASSPRGSGANVLTF. The complete variable domain, with remaining parts taken from reference TRBV18 and TRBJ2-6, reads NAGVMQNPRHLVRRRGQEARLRCSPMKGHSHVYWYRQLPEEGLKFMVYLQKENIIDESGMPKERFSAEFPKEGPSILRIQQVVRGDSAAYFCASSPRGSGANVLTFGAGSRLTVL.

This clone has just a few counts. The rearrangement links TRBV29-1 to TRBJ1-1; D unresolved. Trimming pared 4 bases from V and 3 bases from J, leaving 9 bases between. Germline assignment: CDR1 SQVTM and CDR2 ANQGSEA. This CDR3 comprises 12 residues. The CDR3: CSVVVLDTEAFF. CDR3 DNA: TGCAGCGTTGTGGTTCTAGACACTGAAGCTTTCTTT.

This clone was seen a handful of times. J is TRBJ2-3 and V is TRBV7-2; maybe TRBD2 (5 bases). The V end was cut by 7 bases, the J end by 6 bases, with 14 bases between. Germline V lookup: CDR1 SGHTA, CDR2 FQGNSA. The CDR3 spans 13 residues. CDR3 sequence: CASTIRRTDTQYF. CDR3 in DNA: TGTGCCAGCACCATCCGGAGGACCGATACGCAGTATTTT.

This clone was counted between two and nine times. This chain uses TRBV2 with TRBJ2-1; TRBD2 aligns across 7 bases. The trim removed 6 bases at V and 0 bases at J, leaving 8 bases unmatched. The CDR3 runs 16 residues. Germline lookup yields CDR1 SNHLY and CDR2 FYNNEI. The CDR3 nucleotides read TGTGCCAGCAGGGTTACTAGCGCCAGCTCCTACAATGAGCAGTTCTTC. Amino acids: CASRVTSASSYNEQFF. Together with reference TRBV2 and TRBJ2-1, the CDR3 gives the full variable domain: EPEVTQTPSHQVTQMGQEVILRCVPISNHLYFYWYRQILGQKVEFLVSFYNNEISEKSEIFDDQFSVERPDGSNFTLKIRSTKLEDSAMYFCASRVTSASSYNEQFFGPGTRLTVL.

This clone was seen a few times. This chain uses TRBV5-1 with TRBJ1-5; D unresolved. Germline V gene lookup returns CDR1 SGHRS and CDR2 YFSETQ. This CDR3 has 15 residues. With 4 bases removed from V and 1 base from J, the gap between germline ends came to 12 bases. In DNA, the CDR3 is TGCGCCAGCAGCCCTGTGTCTGGCAGCAATCAGCCCCAGCATTTT. This codes for CASSPVSGSNQPQHF.

This chain connects TRBV30 to TRBJ1-1; no reliable D call. Germline values: CDR1 GTSNPN, CDR2 SVGIG (reference sequence). V lost 2 bases, J lost 8 bases, and 27 bases lay in between. The CDR3 is 17 residues long. The CDR3 loop is CAWSMRGIGVRRKEAFF. CDR3 DNA sequence: TGTGCCTGGAGTATGAGAGGAATTGGAGTTAGGAGGAAAGAAGCTTTCTTT.

V is TRBV27 and J is TRBJ1-4; 7 positions match TRBD1. The J segment lost 8 bases and the V segment lost 6 bases, leaving 12 bases of the junction unmatched. Germline CDR1 and CDR2: MNHEY and SMNVEV (reference sequence). The CDR3 sequence is 15 residues long. The CDR3 here is CASRPREGAREKLFF. DNA for the CDR3: TGTGCCAGCAGACCCCGGGAGGGGGCGCGGGAAAAACTGTTTTTT.

The sample holds a few counts of this clone. The chain carries TRBV27 and TRBJ2-3; D is uncertain. Germline V CDR1 and CDR2: MNHEY, SMNVEV (reference sequence). V lost 1 base and J 4 bases, leaving 15 bases between the germline ends. The CDR3 runs to 16 residues. The DNA for the CDR3 is TGTGCCAGCAGTTTATTGGGTCCTGCAGGCGCAGATACGCAGTATTTT. Translated: CASSLLGPAGADTQYF.

This clone was detected a few times. This chain connects TRBV2 to TRBJ1-2; 7 bases are a match to TRBD1. Germline V gene sequence: CDR1 SNHLY, CDR2 FYNNEI. V lost 6 bases to trimming and J lost 8 bases; unmatched junction nucleotides: 12. CDR3 length: 14 residues. The CDR3 loop reads CASRAQGNPGGYTF. The CDR3 nucleotides read TGTGCCAGCAGGGCACAGGGGAACCCCGGCGGCTACACCTTC.

This clone has a handful of counts. The chain combines TRBV9 with TRBJ2-6; D is uncertain. The germline V gene has CDR1 SGDLS and CDR2 YYNGEE. This CDR3 has 15 residues. The V and J ends lost 4 bases and 0 bases respectively, with 8 bases between them. CDR3 sequence: CASSPGSSGANVLTF. CDR3 DNA: TGTGCCAGCAGCCCCGGGTCCTCTGGGGCCAACGTCCTGACTTTC.

The chain is built from TRBV25-1 and TRBJ2-1; 7 nucleotides align to TRBD1. Germline lookup yields CDR1 MGHDK and CDR2 SYGVNS. Trimming cost V 6 bases and J 7 bases; bases outside gene matches: 12. The CDR3 has 15 amino acids. Here the CDR3 reads CASSETTGTINEQFF. The CDR3 DNA reads as TGTGCCAGCAGCGAAACGACAGGGACGATTAATGAGCAGTTCTTC.

The CDR3 DNA follows: TGCAGCGTTCGGGGCAGGGGGGTTGTTGCAGATACGCAGTATTTT. It translates to CSVRGRGVVADTQYF. The chain has TRBV29-1 and TRBJ2-3; D may be TRBD1 (7 bases). Per germline, CDR1 SQVTM and CDR2 ANQGSEA. V was shortened by 5 bases and J by 4 bases, with 19 bases between the two germline ends. This CDR3 is built from 15 residues.

This chain joins TRBV28 and TRBJ2-1; 7 bases fit TRBD2. CDR3 size: 14 residues. J gave up 6 bases and V 3 bases, and 5 bases lay outside the gene matches. Germline lookup yields CDR1 MDHEN and CDR2 SYDVKM. CDR3 region: CASSLGGSGNEQFF. CDR3 coding DNA: TGTGCCAGCAGTTTGGGCGGGAGTGGCAATGAGCAGTTCTTC.

The V call is TRBV9, the J call TRBJ1-1; tentative D call: TRBD1 (6 bases). The CDR3 has 15 amino acids. Trimming pared 0 bases from V and 5 bases from J, leaving 14 bases between. Germline-derived CDR1 and CDR2 are SGDLS and YYNGEE. CDR3 sequence reads: CASSVATRGMTEAFF. The CDR3 DNA reads as TGTGCCAGCAGCGTAGCTACAAGGGGGATGACTGAAGCTTTCTTT.

This clone was counted between two and nine times. The chain combines TRBV4-1 with TRBJ2-5; D not certain. The CDR3 sequence is 13 residues long. With 1 base removed from V and 2 bases from J, the gap between germline ends came to 5 bases. In germline, CDR1 is MGHRA, CDR2 YSYEKL. The CDR3 DNA is TGCGCCAGCAGCCAAGTACATCAAGAGACCCAGTACTTC. It specifies CASSQVHQETQYF.

This chain connects TRBV29-1 to TRBJ2-2; TRBD1 agrees at 8 bases. Germline trimming cut 4 bases from V and 3 bases from J; bases unmatched to any gene: 10. Germline V gene lookup returns CDR1 SQVTM and CDR2 ANQGSEA. The CDR3 has 16 residues. CDR3 sequence: CSVVPQDRVDTGELFF. The CDR3 DNA reads TGCAGCGTTGTCCCCCAGGACAGGGTGGACACCGGGGAGCTGTTTTTT.

This clone was recorded a few times. The CDR3 DNA sequence: TGTGCTTCAGGGGGGACACCTCAAGAGACCCAGTACTTC. Its translation is CASGGTPQETQYF. The V and J genes are TRBV15 and TRBJ2-5; perhaps TRBD1 as D (7 bases). Germline V gene sequence: CDR1 LNHNV, CDR2 YYDKDF (reference sequence). This CDR3 is built from 13 residues.